This TCR beta chain originates from a study of T cells in Graves' hyperthyroidism and ophthalmopathy. In the ophthalmopathy cohort, Clinical Activity Score was at least 3, NOSPECS grade at least 4, and duration under 3 months. Any patient presenting with uncontrolled infection, other autoimmune disease, pregnancy or lactation was left out. Fresh peripheral blood, 9.5 to 10 ml of it, supplied the PBMCs. General study findings and limits: Most expanded thyroid clonotypes above 0.001 recurred in blood.

This clonotype was seen at least ten times. Antigen: not known. The source material, RNA transcripts, was used to amplify TCR beta CDR3 regions. HTBI primers were employed in a first-round RT-PCR of the TCR CDR3. MiXCR, applied by TCRdb to the multiplex PCR reads, yields one record per CDR3 protein. The profile shows around 390,000 distinct CDR3 sequences, about 15% of them singletons. Trimming took off 6 bases at V and 3 bases at J, with 15 bases between the two ends. Germline V CDR1 and CDR2: SQVTM, ANQGSEA. The CDR3 runs to 13 residues. The rearrangement uses TRBV29-1 and TRBJ2-7; TRBD1 is a possible D gene (6 bases). Sequencing was done on a sample of blood. The clonotype was recovered from a woman in her twenties or thirties with Graves' ophthalmopathy. Here the CDR3 DNA reads TGCAGCGTCGGAGAGCCACAGGGCTACGAGCAGTACTTC. It yields the protein CSVGEPQGYEQYF.